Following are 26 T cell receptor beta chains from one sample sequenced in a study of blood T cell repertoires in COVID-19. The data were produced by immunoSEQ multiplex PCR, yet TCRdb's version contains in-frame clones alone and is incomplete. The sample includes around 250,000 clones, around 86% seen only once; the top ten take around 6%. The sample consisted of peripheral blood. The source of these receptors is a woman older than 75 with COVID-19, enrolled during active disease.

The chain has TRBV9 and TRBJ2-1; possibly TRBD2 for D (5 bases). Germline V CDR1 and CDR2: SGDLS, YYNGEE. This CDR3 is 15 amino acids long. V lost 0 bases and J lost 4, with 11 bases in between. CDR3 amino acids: CASSVDGDGYNEQFF. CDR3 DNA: TGTGCCAGCAGCGTAGACGGGGATGGTTACAATGAGCAGTTCTTC.

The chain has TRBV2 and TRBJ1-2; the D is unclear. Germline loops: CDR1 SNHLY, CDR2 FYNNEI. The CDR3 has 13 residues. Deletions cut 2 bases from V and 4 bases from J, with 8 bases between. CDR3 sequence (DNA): TGTGCCAGCAGTGAACGGTCCCCCTATGGCTACACCTTC. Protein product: CASSERSPYGYTF.

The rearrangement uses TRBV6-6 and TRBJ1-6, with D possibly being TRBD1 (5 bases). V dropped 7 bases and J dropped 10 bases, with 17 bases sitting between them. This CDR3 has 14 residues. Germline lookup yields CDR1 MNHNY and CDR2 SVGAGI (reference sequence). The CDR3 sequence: CASTDIQGASPLHF. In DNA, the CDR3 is TGTGCCAGCACCGATATCCAGGGTGCCTCACCCCTCCACTTT.

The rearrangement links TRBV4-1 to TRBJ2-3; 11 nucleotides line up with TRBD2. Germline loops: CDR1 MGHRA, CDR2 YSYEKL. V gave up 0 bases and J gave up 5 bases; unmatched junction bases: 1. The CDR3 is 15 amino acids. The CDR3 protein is CASSQEGLAGDTQYF. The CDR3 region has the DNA TGCGCCAGCAGCCAAGAAGGACTAGCGGGAGATACGCAGTATTTT.

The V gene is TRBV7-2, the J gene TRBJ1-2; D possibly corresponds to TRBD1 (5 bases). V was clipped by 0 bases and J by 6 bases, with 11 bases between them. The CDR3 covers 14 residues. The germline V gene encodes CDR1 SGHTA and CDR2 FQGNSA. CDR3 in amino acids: CASSLARGRDGYTF. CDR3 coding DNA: TGTGCCAGCAGCTTAGCTAGGGGAAGGGATGGCTACACCTTC.

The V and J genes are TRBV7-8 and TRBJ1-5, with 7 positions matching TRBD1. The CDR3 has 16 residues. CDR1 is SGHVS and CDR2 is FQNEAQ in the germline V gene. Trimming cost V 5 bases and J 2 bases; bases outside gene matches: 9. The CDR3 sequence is CASSDRVERGNQPQHF. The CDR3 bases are TGTGCCAGCAGCGACAGGGTTGAGAGAGGCAATCAGCCCCAGCATTTT. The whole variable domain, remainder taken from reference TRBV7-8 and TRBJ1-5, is GAGVSQSPRYKVAKRGQDVALRCDPISGHVSLFWYQQALGQGPEFLTYFQNEAQLDKSGLPSDRFFAERPEGSVSTLKIQRTQQEDSAVYLCASSDRVERGNQPQHFGDGTRLSIL.

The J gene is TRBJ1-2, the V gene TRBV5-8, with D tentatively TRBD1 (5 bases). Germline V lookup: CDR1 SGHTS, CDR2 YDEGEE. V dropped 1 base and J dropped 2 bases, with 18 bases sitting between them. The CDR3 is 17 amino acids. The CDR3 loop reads CASSLRAMGLLNYGYTF. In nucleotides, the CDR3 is TGTGCCAGCAGCTTGCGGGCCATGGGGCTCTTGAACTATGGCTACACCTTC.

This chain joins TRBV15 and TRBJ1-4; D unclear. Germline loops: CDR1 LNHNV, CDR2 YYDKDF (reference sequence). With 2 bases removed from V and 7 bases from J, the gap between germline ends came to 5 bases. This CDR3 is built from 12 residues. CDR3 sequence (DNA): TGTGCCACCAGCAGATCGGGTGAAAAACTGTTTTTT. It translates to CATSRSGEKLFF.

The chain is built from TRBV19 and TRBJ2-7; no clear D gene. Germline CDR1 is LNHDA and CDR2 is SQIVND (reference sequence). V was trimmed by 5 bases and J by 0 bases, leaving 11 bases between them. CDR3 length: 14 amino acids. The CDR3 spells CASSRQQSSYEQYF. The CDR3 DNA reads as TGTGCCAGTAGTCGTCAACAGAGCTCCTACGAGCAGTACTTC.

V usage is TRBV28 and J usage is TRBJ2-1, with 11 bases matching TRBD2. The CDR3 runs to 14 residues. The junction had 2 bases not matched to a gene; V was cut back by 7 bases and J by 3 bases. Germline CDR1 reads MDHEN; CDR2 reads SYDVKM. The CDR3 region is CASTLAGGYNEQFF. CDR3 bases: TGTGCCAGCACCCTAGCGGGGGGCTACAATGAGCAGTTCTTC. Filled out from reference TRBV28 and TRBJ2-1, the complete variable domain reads DVKVTQSSRYLVKRTGEKVFLECVQDMDHENMFWYRQDPGLGLRLIYFSYDVKMKEKGDIPEGYSVSREKKERFSLILESASTNQTSMYLCASTLAGGYNEQFFGPGTRLTVL.

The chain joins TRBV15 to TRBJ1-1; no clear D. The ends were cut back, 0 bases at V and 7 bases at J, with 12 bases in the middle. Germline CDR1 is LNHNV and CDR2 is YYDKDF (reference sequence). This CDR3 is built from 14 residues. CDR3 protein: CATSRDQQGVEAFF. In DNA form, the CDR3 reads TGTGCCACCAGCAGAGATCAGCAAGGAGTTGAAGCTTTCTTT.

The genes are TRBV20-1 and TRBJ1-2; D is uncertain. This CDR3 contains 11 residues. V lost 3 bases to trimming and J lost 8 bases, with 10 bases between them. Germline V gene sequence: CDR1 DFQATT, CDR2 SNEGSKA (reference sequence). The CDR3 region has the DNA TGCAGTGCTAGGGTGGCGGGAGGCTACACCTTC. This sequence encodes CSARVAGGYTF.

This CDR3 is CATSGLNEQFF. CDR3 DNA: TGTGCCACCAGTGGACTAAATGAGCAGTTCTTC. The chain links TRBV24-1 to TRBJ2-1, with a weak D call TRBD2 (5 bases). Germline V gene data show CDR1 as KGHDR and CDR2 as SFDVKD. Trimming cost V 5 bases and J 7 bases, with 5 bases left between them. There are 11 residues in the CDR3.

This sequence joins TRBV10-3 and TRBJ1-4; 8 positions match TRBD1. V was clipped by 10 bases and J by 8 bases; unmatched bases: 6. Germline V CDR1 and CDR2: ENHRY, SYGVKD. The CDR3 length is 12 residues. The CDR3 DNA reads TGTGCCACAGGACAGGGTGCCGAAAAACTGTTTTTT. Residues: CATGQGAEKLFF.

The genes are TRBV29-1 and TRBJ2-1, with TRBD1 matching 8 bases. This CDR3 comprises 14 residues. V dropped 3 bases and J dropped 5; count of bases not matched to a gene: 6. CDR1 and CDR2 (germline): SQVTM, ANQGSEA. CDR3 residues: CSVEGTGQNNEQFF. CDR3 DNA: TGCAGCGTTGAGGGGACAGGCCAAAACAATGAGCAGTTCTTC.

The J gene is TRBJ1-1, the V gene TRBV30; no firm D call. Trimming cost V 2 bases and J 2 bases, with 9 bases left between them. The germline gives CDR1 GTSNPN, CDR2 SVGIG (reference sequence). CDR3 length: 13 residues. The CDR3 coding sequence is TGTGCCTGGAGTCTCACAGTTAACACTGAAGCTTTCTTT. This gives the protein CAWSLTVNTEAFF. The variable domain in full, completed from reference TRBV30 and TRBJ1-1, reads SQTIHQWPATLVQPVGSPLSLECTVEGTSNPNLYWYRQAAGRGLQLLFYSVGIGQISSEVPQNLSASRPQDRQFILSSKKLLLSDSGFYLCAWSLTVNTEAFFGQGTRLTVV.

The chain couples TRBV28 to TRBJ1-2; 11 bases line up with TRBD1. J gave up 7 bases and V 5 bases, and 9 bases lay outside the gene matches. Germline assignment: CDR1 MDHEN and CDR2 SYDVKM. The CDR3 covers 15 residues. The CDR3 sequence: CASSPSGQGEGGYTF. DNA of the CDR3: TGTGCCAGCAGTCCATCGGGACAGGGGGAGGGTGGCTACACCTTC.

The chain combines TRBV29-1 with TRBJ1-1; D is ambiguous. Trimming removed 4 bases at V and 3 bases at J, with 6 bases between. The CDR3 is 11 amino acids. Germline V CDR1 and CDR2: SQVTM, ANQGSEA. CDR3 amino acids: CSVGTDTEAFF. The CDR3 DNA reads TGCAGCGTTGGCACGGACACTGAAGCTTTCTTT.

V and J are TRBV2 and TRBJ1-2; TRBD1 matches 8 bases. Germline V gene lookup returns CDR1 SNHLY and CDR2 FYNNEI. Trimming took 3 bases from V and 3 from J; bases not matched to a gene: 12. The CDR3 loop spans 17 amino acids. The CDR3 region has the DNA TGTGCCAGCAGTGACCTTCGTTGGCCGACAGGGGACTATGGCTACACCTTC. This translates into CASSDLRWPTGDYGYTF.

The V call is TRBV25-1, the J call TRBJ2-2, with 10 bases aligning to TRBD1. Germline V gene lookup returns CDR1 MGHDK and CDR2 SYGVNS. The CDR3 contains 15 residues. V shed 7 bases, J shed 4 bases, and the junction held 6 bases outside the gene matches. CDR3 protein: CASTRQGATTGELFF. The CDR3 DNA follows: TGTGCCAGCACAAGACAGGGGGCGACCACCGGGGAGCTGTTTTTT.

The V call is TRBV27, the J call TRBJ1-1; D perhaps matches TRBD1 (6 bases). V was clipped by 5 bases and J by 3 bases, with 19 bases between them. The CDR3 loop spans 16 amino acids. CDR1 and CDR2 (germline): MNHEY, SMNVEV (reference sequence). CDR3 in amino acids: CASSLAQPPGDTEAFF. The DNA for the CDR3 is TGTGCCAGCAGTCTAGCCCAACCACCAGGGGACACTGAAGCTTTCTTT.

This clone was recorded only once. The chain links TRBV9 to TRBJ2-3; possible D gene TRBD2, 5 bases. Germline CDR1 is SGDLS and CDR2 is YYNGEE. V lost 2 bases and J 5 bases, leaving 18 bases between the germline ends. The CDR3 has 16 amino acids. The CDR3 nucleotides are TGTGCCAGCAGCGTTCAACTCGCTGGAGGAGGAGATACGCAGTATTTT. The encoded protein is CASSVQLAGGGDTQYF. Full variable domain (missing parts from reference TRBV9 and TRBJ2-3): DSGVTQTPKHLITATGQRVTLRCSPRSGDLSVYWYQQSLDQGLQFLIQYYNGEERAKGNILERFSAQQFPDLHSELNLSSLELGDSALYFCASSVQLAGGGDTQYFGPGTRLTVL.

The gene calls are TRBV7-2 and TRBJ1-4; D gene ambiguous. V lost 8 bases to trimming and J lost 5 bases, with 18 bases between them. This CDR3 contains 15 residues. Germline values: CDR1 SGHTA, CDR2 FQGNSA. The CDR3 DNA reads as TGTGCCAGCCATGACTTAGGCGGCGAAAATGAAAAACTGTTTTTT. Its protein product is CASHDLGGENEKLFF.

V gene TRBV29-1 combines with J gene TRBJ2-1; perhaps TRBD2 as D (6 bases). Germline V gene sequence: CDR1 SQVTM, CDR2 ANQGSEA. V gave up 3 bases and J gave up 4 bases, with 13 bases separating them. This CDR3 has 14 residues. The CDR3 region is CSVDGTSIYNEQFF. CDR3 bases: TGCAGCGTTGACGGGACTTCGATATACAATGAGCAGTTCTTC.

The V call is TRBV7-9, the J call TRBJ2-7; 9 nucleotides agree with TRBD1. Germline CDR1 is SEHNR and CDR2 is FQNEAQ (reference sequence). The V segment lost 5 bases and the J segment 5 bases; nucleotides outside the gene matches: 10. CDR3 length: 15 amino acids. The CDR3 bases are TGTGCCAGCAGCGTTACAGGGGGCATCACGGACGAGCAGTACTTC. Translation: CASSVTGGITDEQYF.

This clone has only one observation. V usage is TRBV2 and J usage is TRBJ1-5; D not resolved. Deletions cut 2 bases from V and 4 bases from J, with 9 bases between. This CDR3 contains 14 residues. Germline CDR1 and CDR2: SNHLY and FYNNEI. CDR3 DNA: TGTGCCAGCAGTGAATCAGACTTTAATCAGCCCCAGCATTTT. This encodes CASSESDFNQPQHF.